The rows below give T cell receptor beta chains drawn from one sample of a study of post-analysis software for immune sequencing data. TCRdb reprocessed the PCR reads with MiXCR, giving one entry per CDR3 protein. The data contain 350,000 to 500,000 distinct CDR3 sequences, over 30% of them singletons. The sequenced material came from blood. The receptor set was obtained from a girl aged 2-10 years with multiple sclerosis. Each CDR3 is given with its conserved first and last residue. D genes are given only for firm matches. A row's size may be missing; if present it is once, few, many or a size class.

D	V	size	J	CDR3	DNA
TRBD1	TRBV12-3/TRBV12-4	-	TRBJ2-1	CASRSGTGSLNEQFF	TGTGCCAGCAGATCCGGGACAGGGTCCCTCAATGAGCAGTTCTTC
TRBD1	TRBV5-5	-	TRBJ1-2	CASSSAGTGFNYGYTF	TGTGCCAGCAGTTCCGCCGGGACAGGATTTAACTATGGCTACACCTTC
-	TRBV14	-	TRBJ2-1	CASSQDLRSAEQFF	TGTGCCAGCAGCCAAGACCTCCGATCAGCTGAGCAGTTCTTC
TRBD2	TRBV25-1	few	TRBJ2-7	CASSKIAGTYEQYF	TGTGCCAGCAGTAAGATAGCGGGAACCTACGAGCAGTACTTC
-	TRBV6-1	-	TRBJ1-4	CASSVGTTNEKLFF	TGTGCCAGCAGTGTTGGGACCACAAATGAAAAACTGTTTTTT
-	TRBV7-2	-	TRBJ1-5	CASSLAPPDQPQHF	TGTGCCAGCAGCTTAGCCCCACCCGACCAGCCCCAGCATTTT
-	TRBV29-1	-	TRBJ1-2	CSVLSKWNYGYTF	TGCAGCGTCCTCTCGAAGTGGAACTATGGCTACACCTTC
TRBD1	TRBV25-1	few	TRBJ2-7	CASQGQEIPYEQYF	TGTGCCAGCCAGGGACAGGAAATACCCTACGAGCAGTACTTC
TRBD1	TRBV7-2	few	TRBJ2-3	CASSSWTGGTDTQYF	TGTGCCAGCAGCTCTTGGACAGGGGGCACAGATACGCAGTATTTT
-	TRBV18	-	TRBJ1-2	CASSPGGHYGYTF	TGTGCCAGCTCACCAGGGGGCCACTATGGCTACACCTTC
TRBD1	TRBV5-1	few	TRBJ2-7	CASSRGTGEIEQYF	TGCGCCAGCAGCCGCGGGACAGGGGAGATCGAGCAGTACTTC
-	TRBV4-3	few	TRBJ1-5	CASSQDRDGWSGDQPQHF	TGCGCCAGCAGCCAAGATCGAGACGGCTGGAGTGGGGATCAGCCCCAGCATTTT
-	TRBV3-1	-	TRBJ2-1	CASSQVVSGYNEQFF	TGTGCCAGCAGCCAAGTTGTAAGTGGCTACAATGAGCAGTTCTTC
TRBD2	TRBV20-1	-	TRBJ2-7	CSARTGTSYSEQYF	TGCAGTGCTCGAACCGGGACTAGCTACAGCGAGCAGTACTTC
-	TRBV7-2	few	TRBJ1-1	CASSLTVLDTEAFF	TGTGCCAGCAGCTTGACAGTATTGGACACTGAAGCTTTCTTT
-	TRBV7-2	-	TRBJ2-3	CASSFSPGDTQYF	TGTGCCAGCAGCTTTTCTCCGGGAGATACGCAGTATTTT